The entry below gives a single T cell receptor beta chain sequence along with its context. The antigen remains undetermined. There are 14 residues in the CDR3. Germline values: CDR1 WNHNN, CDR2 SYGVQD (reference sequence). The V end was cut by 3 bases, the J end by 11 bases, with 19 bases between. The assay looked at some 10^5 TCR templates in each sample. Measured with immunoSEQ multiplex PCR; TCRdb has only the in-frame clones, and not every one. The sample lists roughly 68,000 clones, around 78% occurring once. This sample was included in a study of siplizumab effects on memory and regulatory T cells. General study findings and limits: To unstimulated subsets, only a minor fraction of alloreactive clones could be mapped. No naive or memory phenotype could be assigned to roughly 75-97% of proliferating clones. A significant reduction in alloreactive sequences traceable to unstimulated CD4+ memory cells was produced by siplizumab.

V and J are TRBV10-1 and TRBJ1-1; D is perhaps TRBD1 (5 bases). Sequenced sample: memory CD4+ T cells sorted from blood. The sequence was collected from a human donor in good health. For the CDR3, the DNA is TGCGCCAGCAGTGATGGGGGAGGCCGAATGATCGCTTTCTTT. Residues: CASSDGGGRMIAFF.